This T cell receptor (beta chain) was captured by sequencing in a study of T cell repertoires in ileal Crohn's disease. V lost 3 bases to trimming and J lost 5 bases; unmatched junction nucleotides: 8. The CDR3 is made up of 15 amino acids. Looked up from germline, CDR1 is SQVTM and CDR2 is ANQGSEA. Sequencing was performed with immunoSEQ multiplex PCR; in TCRdb, only in-frame clones are kept and a portion is missing. The table has about 18,000 clones, about 70% seen once; the top ten hold roughly 4%. Time point specified: inflamed ileum from the surgical specimen. This clonotype was sampled from an adult with Crohn's disease. Sequenced sample: ileal tissue. The chain carries TRBV29-1 and TRBJ2-5, with 11 bases identical to TRBD2. This CDR3 reads CSVEGSGRASETQYF. In DNA, the CDR3 is TGCAGCGTTGAGGGTAGCGGGAGGGCCTCGGAGACCCAGTACTTC.